The source of this T cell receptor (beta chain) is a study of identical twins. Overall study results and limits: The presence of invariant MAIT and iNKT cells could partly confound analyses of zero-insertion sequences. The more abundant beta clonotypes in cord blood had fewer insertions, and memory repertoires did not show this.

Each cDNA held unique molecular identifiers, and template switching gave it a universal primer site. TCRdb re-called the 5' RACE reads through MiXCR, storing one row per CDR3 protein. Of fewer than 500,000 distinct CDR3 sequences listed, more than 13% are singletons. Worth noting for this clonotype: The antigen remains unidentified.

The length of the CDR3 is 17 residues. The V end was cut by 0 bases, the J end by 0 bases, with 10 bases between. Germline loops: CDR1 SGHRS, CDR2 YFSETQ. The sample also formed part of further work on yellow fever vaccine responses in identical twins.

This chain joins TRBV5-1 and TRBJ2-6, with no clear D. This clonotype was sampled from a woman aged 18-29 years in good health. Sequenced sample: CD4+ T cells sorted from blood. DNA of the CDR3: TGCGCCAGCAGCTTGGGATCGCGGAACTCTGGGGCCAACGTCCTGACTTTC. Translation gives CASSLGSRNSGANVLTF.